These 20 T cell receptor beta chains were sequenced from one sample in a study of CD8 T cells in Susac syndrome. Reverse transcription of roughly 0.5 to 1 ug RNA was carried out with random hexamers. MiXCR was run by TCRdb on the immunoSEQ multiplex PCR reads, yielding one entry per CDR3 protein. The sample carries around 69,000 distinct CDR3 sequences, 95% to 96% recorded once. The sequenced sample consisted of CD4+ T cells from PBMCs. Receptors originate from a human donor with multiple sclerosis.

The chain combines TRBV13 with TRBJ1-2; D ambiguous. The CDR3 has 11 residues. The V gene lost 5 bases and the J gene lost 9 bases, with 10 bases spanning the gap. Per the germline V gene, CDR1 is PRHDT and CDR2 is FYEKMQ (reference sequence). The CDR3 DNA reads TGTGCCAGCAGCCTAGATTTAAGCTACACCTTC. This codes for CASSLDLSYTF.

CDR3 sequence (DNA): TGTGCCACCCACCAACGATCGACAGGAAACACCGGGGAGCTGTTTTTT. This encodes CATHQRSTGNTGELFF. The genes are TRBV6-1 and TRBJ2-2; D may be TRBD1 (6 bases). The germline V and J ends were trimmed by 10 bases and 2 bases, with 20 bases remaining between them. Germline lookup yields CDR1 MNHNS and CDR2 SASEGT. CDR3 length: 16 residues.

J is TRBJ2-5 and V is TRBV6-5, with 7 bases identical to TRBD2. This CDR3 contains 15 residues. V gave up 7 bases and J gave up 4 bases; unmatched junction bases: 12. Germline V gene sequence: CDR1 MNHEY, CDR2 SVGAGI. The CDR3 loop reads CASNEGGKLVETQYF. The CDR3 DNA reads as TGTGCCAGCAACGAGGGAGGGAAACTGGTAGAGACCCAGTACTTC.

CDR3 sequence (DNA): TGCAGTGCTAGAGGGGGCGGGGAGACCCAGTACTTC. Amino acids: CSARGGGETQYF. The genes are TRBV20-1 and TRBJ2-5; TRBD1 or TRBD2 may be the D gene (5 bases each). Per germline, CDR1 DFQATT and CDR2 SNEGSKA (reference sequence). Trimming shortened V by 1 base and J by 5 bases, and 8 bases separated the two germline ends. The CDR3 extends over 12 amino acids.

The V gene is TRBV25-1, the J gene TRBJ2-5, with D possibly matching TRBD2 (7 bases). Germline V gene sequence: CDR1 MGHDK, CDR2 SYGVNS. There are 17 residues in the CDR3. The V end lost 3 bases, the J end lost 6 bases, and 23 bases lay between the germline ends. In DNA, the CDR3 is TGTGCCAGCAGTGAGGGGGGGGTATCACAGGGTCGGCAGACCCAGTACTTC. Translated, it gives CASSEGGVSQGRQTQYF.

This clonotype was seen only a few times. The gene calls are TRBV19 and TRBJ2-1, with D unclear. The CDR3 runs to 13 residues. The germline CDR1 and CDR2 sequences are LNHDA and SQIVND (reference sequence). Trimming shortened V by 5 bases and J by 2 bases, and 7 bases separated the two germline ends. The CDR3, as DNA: TGTGCCAGTAGTTCCGGGCCCTACAATGAGCAGTTCTTC. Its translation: CASSSGPYNEQFF.

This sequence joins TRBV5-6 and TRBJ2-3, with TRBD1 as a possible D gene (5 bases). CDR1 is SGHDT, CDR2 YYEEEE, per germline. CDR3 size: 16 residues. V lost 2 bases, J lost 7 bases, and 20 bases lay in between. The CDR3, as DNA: TGTGCCAGCAGCTTTTATGGCAGGGAAGGCGCTCATACGCAGTATTTT. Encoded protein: CASSFYGREGAHTQYF.

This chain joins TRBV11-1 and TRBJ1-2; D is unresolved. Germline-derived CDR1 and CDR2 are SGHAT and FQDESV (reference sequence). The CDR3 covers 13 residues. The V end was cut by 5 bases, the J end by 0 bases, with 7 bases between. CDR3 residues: CASSGGANYGYTF. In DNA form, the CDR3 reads TGTGCCAGCAGCGGTGGGGCTAACTATGGCTACACCTTC.

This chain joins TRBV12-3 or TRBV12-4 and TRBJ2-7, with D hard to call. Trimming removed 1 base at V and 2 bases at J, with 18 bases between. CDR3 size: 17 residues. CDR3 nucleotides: TGTGCCAGCAGTTTAGGGATTATGTCTAGGTTCGCCTACGAGCAGTACTTC. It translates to CASSLGIMSRFAYEQYF.

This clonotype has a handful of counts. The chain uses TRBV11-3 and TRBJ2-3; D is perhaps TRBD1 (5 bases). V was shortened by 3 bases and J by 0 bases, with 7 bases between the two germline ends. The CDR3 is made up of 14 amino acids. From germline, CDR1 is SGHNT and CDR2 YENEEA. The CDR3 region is CASSLGPSTDTQYF. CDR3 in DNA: TGTGCCAGCAGCTTGGGGCCTAGCACAGATACGCAGTATTTT.

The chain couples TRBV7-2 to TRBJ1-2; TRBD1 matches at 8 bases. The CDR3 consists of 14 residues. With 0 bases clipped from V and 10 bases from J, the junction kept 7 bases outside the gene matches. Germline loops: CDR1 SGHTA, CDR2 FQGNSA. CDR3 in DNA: TGTGCCAGCAGCTTAGCCCGGGACAGGAGAATCTACACCTTC. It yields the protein CASSLARDRRIYTF.

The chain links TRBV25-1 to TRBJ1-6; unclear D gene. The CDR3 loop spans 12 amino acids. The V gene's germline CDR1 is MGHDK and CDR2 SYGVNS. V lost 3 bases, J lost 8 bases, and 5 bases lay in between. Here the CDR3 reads CASSENYSPLHF. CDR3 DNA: TGTGCCAGCAGTGAGAATTATTCACCCCTCCACTTT.

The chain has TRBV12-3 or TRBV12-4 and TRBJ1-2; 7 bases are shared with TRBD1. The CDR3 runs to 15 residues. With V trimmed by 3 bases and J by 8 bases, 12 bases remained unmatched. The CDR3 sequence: CASSLGVRGLKGYTF. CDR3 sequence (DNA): TGTGCCAGCAGTTTGGGCGTGAGGGGGCTTAAAGGCTACACCTTC.

The CDR3 region is CASSLDGRDRVYEQYF. The CDR3 DNA is TGTGCCAGCAGCTTAGATGGCCGGGACAGGGTCTACGAGCAGTACTTC. The V and J genes are TRBV7-8 and TRBJ2-7, with 9 bases identical to TRBD1. The germline V gene has CDR1 SGHVS and CDR2 FQNEAQ. The CDR3 has 16 residues. J lost 3 bases, V lost 1 base, and 7 bases had no gene match.

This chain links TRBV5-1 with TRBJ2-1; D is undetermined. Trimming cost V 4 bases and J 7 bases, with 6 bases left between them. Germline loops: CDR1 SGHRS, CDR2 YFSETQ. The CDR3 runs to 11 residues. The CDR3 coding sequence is TGCGCCAGCAGCCAGGAGAATGAGCAGTTCTTC. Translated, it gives CASSQENEQFF.

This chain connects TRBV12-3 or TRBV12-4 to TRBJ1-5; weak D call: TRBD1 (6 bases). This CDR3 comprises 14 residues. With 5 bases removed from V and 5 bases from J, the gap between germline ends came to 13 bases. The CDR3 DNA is TGTGCCAGCAGTCCGACAGGCACTTATCAGCCCCAGCATTTT. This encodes CASSPTGTYQPQHF.

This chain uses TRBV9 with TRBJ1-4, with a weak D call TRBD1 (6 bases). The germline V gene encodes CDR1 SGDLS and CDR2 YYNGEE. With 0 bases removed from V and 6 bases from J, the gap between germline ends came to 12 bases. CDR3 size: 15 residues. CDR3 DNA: TGTGCCAGCAGCGTAGGAAACAGGGACCATGAAAAACTGTTTTTT. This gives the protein CASSVGNRDHEKLFF.

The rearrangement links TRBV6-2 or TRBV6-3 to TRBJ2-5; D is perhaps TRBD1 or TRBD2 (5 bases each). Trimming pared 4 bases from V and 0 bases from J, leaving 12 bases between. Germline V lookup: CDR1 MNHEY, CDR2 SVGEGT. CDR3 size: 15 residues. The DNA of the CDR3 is TGTGCCAGCAGTTCGGGACGGTCGTACCAAGAGACCCAGTACTTC. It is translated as CASSSGRSYQETQYF.

The CDR3 spells CASRTGSWANVLTF. In DNA form, the CDR3 reads TGTGCCAGCCGGACAGGCTCCTGGGCCAACGTCCTGACTTTC. This chain uses TRBV12-3 or TRBV12-4 with TRBJ2-6; 7 bases are a match to TRBD1. The CDR3 is 14 residues long. V shed 8 bases and J 5 bases; nucleotides not matched to a gene: 6.

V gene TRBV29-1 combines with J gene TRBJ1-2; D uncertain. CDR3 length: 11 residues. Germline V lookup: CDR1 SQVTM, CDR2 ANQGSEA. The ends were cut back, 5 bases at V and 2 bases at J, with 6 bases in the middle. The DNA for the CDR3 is TGCAGCGTTTACGGGAACTATGGCTACACCTTC. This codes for CSVYGNYGYTF.